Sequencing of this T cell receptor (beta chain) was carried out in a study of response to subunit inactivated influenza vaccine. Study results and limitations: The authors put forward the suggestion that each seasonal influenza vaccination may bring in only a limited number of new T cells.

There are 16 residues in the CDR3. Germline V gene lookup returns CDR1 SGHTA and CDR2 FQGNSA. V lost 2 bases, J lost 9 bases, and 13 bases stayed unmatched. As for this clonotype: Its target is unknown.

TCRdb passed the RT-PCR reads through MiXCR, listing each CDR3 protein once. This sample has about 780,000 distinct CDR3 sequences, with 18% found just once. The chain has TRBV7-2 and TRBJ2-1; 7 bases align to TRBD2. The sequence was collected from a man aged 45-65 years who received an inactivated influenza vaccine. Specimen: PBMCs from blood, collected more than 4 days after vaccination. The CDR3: CASSLRSAGVPSEQFF. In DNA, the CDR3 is TGTGCCAGCAGCTTACGTTCGGCGGGGGTCCCCAGTGAGCAGTTCTTC.